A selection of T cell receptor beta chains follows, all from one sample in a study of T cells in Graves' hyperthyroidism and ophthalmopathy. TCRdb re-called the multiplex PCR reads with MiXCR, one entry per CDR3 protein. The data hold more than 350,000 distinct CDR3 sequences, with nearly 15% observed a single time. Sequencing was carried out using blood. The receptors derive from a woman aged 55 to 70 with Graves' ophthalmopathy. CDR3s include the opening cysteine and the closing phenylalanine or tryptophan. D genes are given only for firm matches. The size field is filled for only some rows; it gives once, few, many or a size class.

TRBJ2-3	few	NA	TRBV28	CASSPLQDTDTQYF	TGTGCCAGCAGTCCCCTCCAGGACACAGATACGCAGTATTTT
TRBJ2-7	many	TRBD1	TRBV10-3	CAATGQGTLYEQYF	TGTGCCGCGACTGGACAGGGAACTCTCTACGAGCAGTACTTC
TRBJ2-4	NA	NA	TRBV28	CASFPAGGPKNIQYF	TGTGCCAGCTTCCCGGCAGGCGGACCAAAAAACATTCAGTACTTC
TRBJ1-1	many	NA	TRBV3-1	CASSQWQGSTEAFF	TGTGCCAGCAGCCAATGGCAGGGGAGCACTGAAGCTTTCTTT
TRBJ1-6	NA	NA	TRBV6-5	CASSYPPNGPGNSPLHF	TGTGCCAGCAGTTACCCCCCAAACGGGCCGGGAAATTCACCCCTCCACTTT
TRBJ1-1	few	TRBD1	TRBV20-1	CSARDQEGDRKNTEAFF	TGCAGTGCTAGAGATCAGGAAGGGGACAGAAAGAACACTGAAGCTTTCTTT
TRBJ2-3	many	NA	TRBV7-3	CASSLLEADTQYF	TGTGCCAGCAGCTTATTGGAGGCAGATACGCAGTATTTT
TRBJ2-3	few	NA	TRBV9	CASSVEKDTQYF	TGTGCCAGCAGCGTAGAGAAGGATACGCAGTATTTT
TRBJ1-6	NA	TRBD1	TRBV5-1	CARGADRNSPLHF	TGTGCCAGGGGGGCGGATAGAAATTCACCCCTCCACTTT
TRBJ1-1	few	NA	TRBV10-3	CAISDSKNTEAFF	TGTGCCATCAGTGATTCAAAGAACACTGAAGCTTTCTTT
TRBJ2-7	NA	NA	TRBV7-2	CASSLAGGPGYEQYF	TGTGCCAGCAGCTTAGCAGGCGGGCCAGGCTACGAGCAGTACTTC
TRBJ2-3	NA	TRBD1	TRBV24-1	CATSDRDRRSTDTQYF	TGTGCCACCAGTGATCGGGACAGGAGAAGCACAGATACGCAGTATTTT
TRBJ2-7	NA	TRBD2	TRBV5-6	CASSQGGLAGDTYEQYF	TGTGCCAGCAGCCAGGGGGGACTAGCGGGGGACACCTACGAGCAGTACTTC
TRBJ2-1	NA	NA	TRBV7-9	CASSWDTERYNEQFF	TGTGCCAGCAGCTGGGACACGGAGAGGTATAATGAGCAGTTCTTC
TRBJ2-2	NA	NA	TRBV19	CASAGQPGELFF	TGTGCCAGCGCGGGACAGCCCGGGGAGCTGTTTTTT
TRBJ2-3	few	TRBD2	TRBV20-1	CSAGGTSGRAPDTQYF	TGCAGTGCGGGTGGGACTAGCGGGAGGGCCCCAGATACGCAGTATTTT
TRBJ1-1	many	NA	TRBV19	CASTSVRSTEAFF	TGTGCCAGTACCTCGGTTCGGAGCACTGAAGCTTTCTTT